A selection of T cell receptor beta chains follows, all from one sample in a study of T cell changes during pregnancy in multiple sclerosis. The assay was immunoSEQ multiplex PCR, and TCRdb's table has in-frame clones only and misses some. Here the sample spans about 68,000 clones, 90% being singletons. Sequences were derived from peripheral blood, sampled in the third trimester of pregnancy. All receptors derive from a female donor with multiple sclerosis, enrolled in a pregnancy study. Each CDR3 is given with its conserved first and last residue. The D gene is left open where the match is weak. Clone size is not always given. Where it is, it says once, few, many or a class for expanded clones.

d_call	clone_size	v_call	j_call	cdr3_nt	cdr3_aa
NA	NA	TRBV25-1	TRBJ2-1	TGTGCCAGCAGTGAATATTTGGGGGCCCCCTACAATGAGCAGTTCTTC	CASSEYLGAPYNEQFF
NA	NA	TRBV2	TRBJ2-2	TGTGCCAGCACCGAAGTATCAGGGGACGGGGAGCTGTTTTTT	CASTEVSGDGELFF
NA	NA	TRBV7-2	TRBJ1-1	TGTGCCAGCAGTCCTTCCGTTGGGGGGTATGAAGCTTTCTTT	CASSPSVGGYEAFF
TRBD1	once	TRBV5-6	TRBJ2-7	TGTGCCAGCAGCAGAGGGGACAGGGGAACCGAGCAGTACTTC	CASSRGDRGTEQYF
TRBD2	NA	TRBV6-6	TRBJ2-1	TGTGCCAGCAGTCGTGAGCGGGGGGCCCTATCTGGTGAGCAGTTCTTC	CASSRERGALSGEQFF
NA	NA	TRBV6-5	TRBJ2-1	TGTGCCAGCAGTTACCGGGATCCCTCCTACAATGAGCAGTTCTTC	CASSYRDPSYNEQFF
NA	NA	TRBV4-1	TRBJ2-7	TGCGCCAGCAGCCAAGCTGAGAGCTCCTACGAGCAGTACTTC	CASSQAESSYEQYF
NA	NA	TRBV27	TRBJ1-2	TGTGCCAGCAGCCCTCTGGCAGGGCCTATCTATGGCTACACCTTC	CASSPLAGPIYGYTF
TRBD1	NA	TRBV5-4	TRBJ2-1	TGTGCCAGCAGTTCACCCCTACAGGGGGGCAATGAGCAGTTCTTC	CASSSPLQGGNEQFF
TRBD1	NA	TRBV27	TRBJ2-5	TGTGCCAGCCGTCCCGGGACAGGGGGAGAGACCCAGTACTTC	CASRPGTGGETQYF